Shown below are 31 T cell receptor beta chains from a single sample sequenced in a study of CD8 T cells in ankylosing spondylitis. The study's findings and limits: A motif in TCR beta, a set of eight highly homologous variants, appeared characteristic of ankylosing spondylitis blood.

MiXCR, applied by TCRdb to the 5' RACE reads, yields one record per CDR3 protein. The table records hundreds of thousands of distinct CDR3 sequences, about a sixth of them present only once. Their specific antigens are unknown. What was sequenced was blood, either unsorted or a sorted T cell fraction (not recorded which). The source is a male donor with ankylosing spondylitis.

This chain uses TRBV5-1 with TRBJ1-1; 8 positions match TRBD1. From germline, CDR1 is SGHRS and CDR2 YFSETQ. This CDR3 region has 14 residues. J was trimmed by 4 bases and V by 4 bases; bases with no gene match: 6. In DNA, the CDR3 is TGCGCCAGCAGCGGAACAGGGGGTAGCACTGAAGCTTTCTTT. Protein: CASSGTGGSTEAFF.

V usage is TRBV11-1 and J usage is TRBJ2-7; D unresolved. Trimming cost V 5 bases and J 3 bases, with 14 bases left between them. CDR1 and CDR2 (germline): SGHAT, FQDESV (reference sequence). The CDR3 has 14 residues. Here the CDR3 DNA reads TGTGCCAGCAGCCCCGGGTGGGCGGTCTACGAGCAGTACTTC. Translated, it gives CASSPGWAVYEQYF.

This clonotype was seen only a few times. The V gene is TRBV3-1, the J gene TRBJ2-5; the D is unclear. This CDR3 comprises 13 residues. V was pared by 5 bases and J by 3 bases, with 10 bases between. CDR1 LGHDT and CDR2 YNNKEL come from the germline V gene (reference sequence). CDR3 nucleotides: TGTGCCAGCAGCTACTGGATGGAAGAGACCCAGTACTTC. This encodes CASSYWMEETQYF.

The V gene is TRBV27, the J gene TRBJ2-5; D perhaps matches TRBD2 (5 bases). V was pared by 7 bases and J by 4 bases, with 19 bases between. Looked up from germline, CDR1 is MNHEY and CDR2 is SMNVEV (reference sequence). CDR3 length: 15 residues. The CDR3 DNA reads TGTGCCAGCAACCCGCGTGCGGGTTGGGGAGAGACCCAGTACTTC. Amino acids: CASNPRAGWGETQYF.

The V and J genes are TRBV7-2 and TRBJ2-7, with D hard to call. Germline assignment: CDR1 SGHTA and CDR2 FQGNSA. The CDR3 contains 15 residues. V was shortened by 1 base and J by 4 bases, with 14 bases between the two germline ends. The CDR3 DNA is TGTGCCAGCAGCTTAGGCCCCAGAAGGTATTACGAGCAGTACTTC. Residues: CASSLGPRRYYEQYF.

The chain recombines TRBV4-1 with TRBJ2-2; TRBD1 aligns across 9 bases. With V trimmed by 3 bases and J by 5 bases, 7 bases remained unmatched. CDR3 length: 16 amino acids. Per germline, CDR1 MGHRA and CDR2 YSYEKL. CDR3 residues: CASSQPRTGVTGELFF. The CDR3 DNA reads as TGCGCCAGCAGCCAGCCCAGGACAGGGGTGACCGGGGAGCTGTTTTTT.

This clonotype was found a few times. The chain employs TRBV12-3 or TRBV12-4 and TRBJ2-7; 7 bases align to TRBD1. V lost 5 bases and J lost 6; bases outside the gene matches: 10. The CDR3 runs to 14 residues. The CDR3 DNA reads as TGTGCCAGCAGTCCGCAGGGACAGAGGGGCGAGCAGTACTTC. It yields the protein CASSPQGQRGEQYF.

This rearrangement joins TRBV3-1 to TRBJ1-2; D unclear. This CDR3 is 15 amino acids long. V was clipped by 0 bases and J by 0 bases, with 8 bases between them. Germline CDR1 and CDR2: LGHDT and YNNKEL (reference sequence). The DNA of the CDR3 is TGTGCCAGCAGCCAAGATCAAGGGTCTAACTATGGCTACACCTTC. The encoded protein is CASSQDQGSNYGYTF. The variable domain in full, completed from reference TRBV3-1 and TRBJ1-2, reads DTAVSQTPKYLVTQMGNDKSIKCEQNLGHDTMYWYKQDSKKFLKIMFSYNNKELIINETVPNRFSPKSPDKAHLNLHINSLELGDSAVYFCASSQDQGSNYGYTFGSGTRLTVV.

The chain uses TRBV7-9 and TRBJ2-3, with a tentative D call TRBD2 (6 bases). Germline assignment: CDR1 SEHNR and CDR2 FQNEAQ (reference sequence). This CDR3 contains 13 residues. The V gene lost 5 bases and the J gene lost 6 bases, with 12 bases spanning the gap. CDR3 amino acids: CASSQTRSDTQYF. CDR3 bases: TGTGCCAGCAGCCAGACTAGATCGGATACGCAGTATTTT.

The chain joins TRBV19 to TRBJ2-3; TRBD1 or TRBD2 may be the D gene (6 bases each). This CDR3 region has 14 residues. V lost 3 bases and J 7 bases, leaving 14 bases between the germline ends. Looked up from germline, CDR1 is LNHDA and CDR2 is SQIVND (reference sequence). The chain's CDR3 is CASSIGGPQNTQYF. CDR3 sequence (DNA): TGTGCCAGTAGTATTGGGGGGCCGCAGAATACGCAGTATTTT.

The chain joins TRBV6-1 to TRBJ1-1; maybe TRBD1 (6 bases). Germline CDR1 reads MNHNS; CDR2 reads SASEGT. This CDR3 spans 13 amino acids. Trimming removed 7 bases from V and 1 base from J, with 10 bases in between. The CDR3 is CASIARGNTEAFF. DNA for the CDR3: TGTGCCAGCATTGCCAGGGGGAACACTGAAGCTTTCTTT.

This chain connects TRBV4-2 to TRBJ1-4; D is unresolved. V dropped 1 base and J dropped 0 bases, with 12 bases sitting between them. The CDR3 length is 17 residues. The germline CDR1 and CDR2 sequences are LGHNA and YNFKEQ. CDR3 loop: CASSQGTARPTNEKLFF. The CDR3 coding sequence is TGTGCCAGCAGCCAAGGAACAGCTAGGCCAACTAATGAAAAACTGTTTTTT.

This clonotype was seen a few times. This chain joins TRBV28 and TRBJ1-5; 7 nucleotides match TRBD1. The CDR3 runs 15 residues. CDR1 is MDHEN and CDR2 is SYDVKM in the germline V gene. J gave up 7 bases and V 3 bases, and 9 bases lay outside the gene matches. The CDR3 DNA reads as TGTGCCAGCAGTTTCCAGGGGGTGGGCAGGCAGCCCCAGCATTTT. Its translation: CASSFQGVGRQPQHF.

This chain connects TRBV12-3 or TRBV12-4 to TRBJ1-1; D is unresolved. Trimming removed 2 bases at V and 7 bases at J, with 14 bases between. The CDR3 runs to 14 residues. The CDR3 is CASSLNPPGSEAFF. The CDR3 region has the DNA TGTGCCAGCAGTTTAAACCCCCCAGGAAGTGAAGCTTTCTTT.

The CDR3 loop is CASSYPKGGDKAFF. The CDR3 nucleotides read TGTGCCAGCAGTTACCCGAAAGGTGGGGACAAAGCTTTCTTT. The chain carries TRBV6-2 or TRBV6-3 and TRBJ1-1; tentatively, D is TRBD1 (6 bases). V shed 2 bases and J shed 9 bases, with 16 bases lying between them. The CDR3 is made up of 14 amino acids. Germline CDR1 MNHEY, CDR2 SVGEGT.

This chain connects TRBV20-1 to TRBJ1-1; 12 bases fit TRBD1. Trimming cost V 1 base and J 4 bases; bases outside gene matches: 4. The CDR3 length is 15 residues. Germline V gives CDR1 DFQATT, CDR2 SNEGSKA (reference sequence). The CDR3 coding sequence is TGCAGTGCTAGAGGGGACAGGGGGCTTGTCACTGAAGCTTTCTTT. It specifies CSARGDRGLVTEAFF.

This clonotype was detected only a few times. V usage is TRBV11-3 and J usage is TRBJ1-5; D is unresolved. The V gene lost 1 base and the J gene lost 8 bases, with 9 bases spanning the gap. CDR3 size: 13 residues. Germline CDR1 SGHNT, CDR2 YENEEA. The CDR3 here is CASSLAAEEPQHF. DNA for the CDR3: TGTGCCAGCAGCTTAGCCGCCGAGGAGCCCCAGCATTTT.

This clonotype occurred a few times. The J gene is TRBJ2-3, the V gene TRBV9; D might be TRBD2 (6 bases). Germline values: CDR1 SGDLS, CDR2 YYNGEE. The CDR3 covers 16 residues. The V gene lost 4 bases and the J gene lost 2 bases, with 17 bases spanning the gap. CDR3 DNA sequence: TGTGCCAGCAGCCCGCACCGGGACTCTTACACAGATACGCAGTATTTT. As protein: CASSPHRDSYTDTQYF.

The chain uses TRBV4-1 and TRBJ1-5; no reliable D call. This CDR3 spans 14 amino acids. CDR1 and CDR2 (germline): MGHRA, YSYEKL. The V end lost 4 bases, the J end lost 0 bases, and 7 bases lay between the germline ends. CDR3 nucleotides: TGCGCCAGCAGCCTGGACGTTAGCAATCAGCCCCAGCATTTT. Translation: CASSLDVSNQPQHF.

The chain uses TRBV2 and TRBJ2-7; weak D call: TRBD2 (5 bases). This CDR3 has 12 residues. Germline V gene lookup returns CDR1 SNHLY and CDR2 FYNNEI. With 6 bases removed from V and 1 base from J, the gap between germline ends came to 7 bases. CDR3 DNA sequence: TGTGCCAGCAGCGGGGAATCCTACGAGCAGTACTTC. It encodes CASSGESYEQYF.

This clonotype has a handful of counts. The CDR3: CASSPLINTEAFF. CDR3 bases: TGTGCCAGCTCACCTCTGATTAACACTGAAGCTTTCTTT. The chain recombines TRBV18 with TRBJ1-1, with unresolved D. This CDR3 region has 13 residues. V gave up 3 bases and J gave up 2 bases, with 7 bases separating them. CDR1 is KGHSH, CDR2 LQKENI, per germline.

Many counts were recorded for this clonotype. V is TRBV5-1 and J is TRBJ2-7; D uncertain. The CDR3 totals 12 residues. V dropped 2 bases and J dropped 6 bases, with 9 bases sitting between them. The germline V gene has CDR1 SGHRS and CDR2 YFSETQ. The CDR3 nucleotides are TGCGCCAGCAGCTTACCCGGTCCCGAGCAGTACTTC. This codes for CASSLPGPEQYF.

V is TRBV6-5 and J is TRBJ2-3; 9 bases line up with TRBD2. Germline CDR1 is MNHEY and CDR2 is SVGAGI. The V and J ends lost 4 bases and 0 bases, in that order; junction bases with no gene match: 8. This CDR3 is 17 amino acids long. The CDR3 is CASSFSPLAGSTDTQYF. The CDR3 bases are TGTGCCAGCAGTTTTTCCCCCCTAGCGGGGAGCACAGATACGCAGTATTTT.

This clonotype was detected only a few times. This chain joins TRBV4-2 and TRBJ1-5; TRBD1 aligns across 8 bases. The CDR3 runs 15 residues. CDR1 LGHNA and CDR2 YNFKEQ come from the germline V gene. The J segment lost 6 bases and the V segment lost 2 bases, leaving 6 bases of the junction unmatched. The CDR3 coding sequence is TGTGCCAGCAGCCAACTCGGGACAGGAGGTCAGCCCCAGCATTTT. It yields the protein CASSQLGTGGQPQHF.

The table lists this clonotype with a few counts. The genes are TRBV5-1 and TRBJ2-5; 8 nucleotides align to TRBD2. This CDR3 spans 14 amino acids. The V and J ends lost 5 bases and 4 bases, in that order; junction bases with no gene match: 7. The germline CDR1 and CDR2 sequences are SGHRS and YFSETQ. The chain's CDR3 is CASRRTGTRETQYF. The CDR3 DNA follows: TGCGCCAGCAGACGAACCGGGACTAGAGAGACCCAGTACTTC.

For this clonotype: A read error is possible here, since a much larger clone lies one base away. This rearrangement joins TRBV5-1 to TRBJ1-1; 9 bases match TRBD1. Germline V gene data show CDR1 as SGHRS and CDR2 as YFSETQ. There are 15 residues in the CDR3. This CDR3 reads CASSSGQGMNTEDFF. For the CDR3, the DNA is TGCGCCAGCTCCTCGGGACAGGGAATGAACACTGAAGATTTCTTT.

The chain has TRBV6-1 and TRBJ1-5; D may be TRBD1 (6 bases). The V gene lost 2 bases and the J gene lost 0 bases, with 11 bases spanning the gap. CDR1 MNHNS and CDR2 SASEGT come from the germline V gene. The CDR3 has 16 residues. CDR3: CASSEQGWYSNQPQHF. The DNA for the CDR3 is TGTGCCAGCAGTGAACAGGGGTGGTATAGCAATCAGCCCCAGCATTTT.

The rearrangement joins TRBV6-5 to TRBJ2-5, with 8 nucleotides matching TRBD1. V lost 2 bases, J lost 1 base, and 3 bases stayed unmatched. Per the germline V gene, CDR1 is MNHEY and CDR2 is SVGAGI. The CDR3 is made up of 15 amino acids. The chain's CDR3 is CASSYPGTGQETQYF. In DNA form, the CDR3 reads TGTGCCAGCAGTTACCCTGGGACAGGCCAAGAGACCCAGTACTTC.

This clonotype was seen at least ten times. This chain links TRBV12-3 or TRBV12-4 with TRBJ2-1, with 7 bases matching TRBD1. With 6 bases clipped from V and 9 bases from J, the junction kept 5 bases outside the gene matches. The CDR3 totals 12 residues. DNA for the CDR3: TGTGCCAGCAGCCGAGGGACAGCTGAGCAGTTCTTC. Protein product: CASSRGTAEQFF.

The chain carries TRBV7-6 and TRBJ2-3; 7 positions agree with TRBD2. CDR1 and CDR2 from the germline V gene are SGHVS and FNYEAQ. This CDR3 has 18 residues. V shed 0 bases and J 2 bases; nucleotides not matched to a gene: 11. CDR3 in amino acids: CASSLALRGRGPTDTQYF. CDR3 nucleotide sequence: TGTGCCAGCAGCTTAGCGCTCCGGGGGAGGGGCCCCACAGATACGCAGTATTTT. The full variable domain, rest sourced from reference TRBV7-6 and TRBJ2-3, is GAGVSQSPRYKVTKRGQDVALRCDPISGHVSLYWYRQALGQGPEFLTYFNYEAQQDKSGLPNDRFSAERPEGSISTLTIQRTEQRDSAMYRCASSLALRGRGPTDTQYFGPGTRLTVL.

This clonotype was recorded a few times. The chain recombines TRBV6-1 with TRBJ1-2; D call uncertain. The CDR3 is 14 amino acids. Germline V gene lookup returns CDR1 MNHNS and CDR2 SASEGT. Trimming took off 1 base at V and 8 bases at J, with 14 bases between the two ends. The CDR3 is CASSEVRQSVGYTF. Written as DNA, the CDR3 is TGTGCCAGCAGTGAAGTCAGGCAGTCTGTGGGCTACACCTTC.